This TCR beta chain was found in a study of blood T cell repertoires in COVID-19 (dated by TCRdb to the early 2020s). Notes on the research overall: Collaborator samples came from the United States, Italy and Spain and covered acute and convalescent phases of COVID-19. The prospective study material was composed of cDNA or gDNA derived from T cells, B-cell-depleted T cells, or PBMCs. Subjects who had been exposed to COVID-19, were actively infected with it, or had recovered from it provided the deeply sampled blood TCRbeta repertoires that made up the dataset. A freely available public database, intended as a resource for researchers studying the immune response to SARS-CoV-2, is where the repertoires were released. Samples were obtained from the ongoing ImmuneRACE study (first 160 participants) and from about 1,300 subjects provided by 6 global collaborators. Sample metadata almost always included a de-identified subject ID, COVID-19 status, age in years and sex. HLA class I and class II types, where available, came from metadata supplied by the sample provider rather than from assay-based typing.

The germline V gene (reference sequence) sets CDR1 to MNHEY and CDR2 to SMNVEV. From the cysteine up to the phenylalanine, the CDR3 has a length of 13 residues. The kept DNA is CDR3 alone, 39 bases in frame from the first base. The collaborating institutions used their own protocols to collect whole blood in K2EDTA tubes. For TCRbeta analysis, collaborators shipped samples in one of three forms: frozen whole blood, isolated PBMCs, or DNA extracted from either of those sample types. As for this clone: Its antigen is still unknown. Base quality data are lacking; no much larger clone is found one base away.

TCRbeta CDR3 regions were amplified from genomic DNA using the immunoSEQ Assay, a bias-controlled multiplex PCR. The original methods were these. Within the assay, amplification of reference gene primers was used to estimate how many nucleated cells each sample contained. Sequence reads were collapsed and filtered to measure the absolute abundance of every unique TCRbeta CDR3 rearrangement. For each sample, productive Simpson clonality was calculated as the square root of Simpson's diversity index across productive rearrangements. Held by TCRdb, this immuneACCESS table contains in-frame sequences only and omits some clones. Under half of the omission traces to an unresolved V gene where checked; the cause of the rest is unknown. V, J and clone size derive from that table, while D and trimming were established from the DNA sequence. This sample holds roughly 150,000 clones; roughly 89% were observed only once. Around 4.6% of the sample is taken by the ten largest.

Overall study results and their limits: The amount of clinical and demographic metadata varied by source and participant and was provided uncurated.

Sequenced input: peripheral blood. This TCR derives from a human donor in a cohort sampled during active COVID-19. The V gene is TRBV27 and the J gene is TRBJ2-1; 7 nucleotides in the junction match TRBD2. The DNA reads TGTGCGTCCGGGGGGAGCTCCTACAATGAGCAGTTCTTC. This gives the protein CASGGSSYNEQFF.